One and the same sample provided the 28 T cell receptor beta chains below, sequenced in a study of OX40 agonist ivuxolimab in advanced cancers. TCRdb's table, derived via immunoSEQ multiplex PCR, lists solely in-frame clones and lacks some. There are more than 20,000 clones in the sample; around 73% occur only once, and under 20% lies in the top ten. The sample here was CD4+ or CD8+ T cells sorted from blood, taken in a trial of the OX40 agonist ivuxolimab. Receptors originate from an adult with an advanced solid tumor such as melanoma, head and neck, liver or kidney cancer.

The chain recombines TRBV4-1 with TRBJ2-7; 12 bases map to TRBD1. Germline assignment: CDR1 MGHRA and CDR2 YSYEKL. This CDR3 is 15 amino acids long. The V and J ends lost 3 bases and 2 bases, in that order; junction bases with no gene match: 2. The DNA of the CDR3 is TGCGCCAGCAGCCAGGGACAGGGGGCAACCTACGAGCAGTACTTC. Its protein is CASSQGQGATYEQYF.

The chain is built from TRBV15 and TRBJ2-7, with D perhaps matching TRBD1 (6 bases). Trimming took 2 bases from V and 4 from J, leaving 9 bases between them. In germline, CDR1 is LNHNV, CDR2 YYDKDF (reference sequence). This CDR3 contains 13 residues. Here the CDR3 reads CATSRIQGYEQYF. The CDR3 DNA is TGTGCCACCAGCAGAATACAGGGTTACGAGCAGTACTTC.

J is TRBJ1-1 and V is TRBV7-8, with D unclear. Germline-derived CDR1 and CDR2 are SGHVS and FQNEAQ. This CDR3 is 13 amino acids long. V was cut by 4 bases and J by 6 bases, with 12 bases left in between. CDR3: CASSSGVSSEAFF. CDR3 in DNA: TGTGCCAGCAGCTCCGGGGTCAGTTCTGAAGCTTTCTTT.

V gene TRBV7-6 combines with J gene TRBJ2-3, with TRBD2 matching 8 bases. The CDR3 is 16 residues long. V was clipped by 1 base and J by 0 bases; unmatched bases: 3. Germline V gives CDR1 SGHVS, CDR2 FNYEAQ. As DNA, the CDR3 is TGTGCCAGCAGCTTAGAGGCTAGCGGGAGCACAGATACGCAGTATTTT. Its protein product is CASSLEASGSTDTQYF.

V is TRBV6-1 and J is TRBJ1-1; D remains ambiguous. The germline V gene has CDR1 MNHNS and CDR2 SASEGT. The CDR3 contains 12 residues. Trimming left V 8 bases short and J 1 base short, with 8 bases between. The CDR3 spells CASWPGNTEAFF. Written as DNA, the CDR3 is TGTGCCAGCTGGCCGGGGAACACTGAAGCTTTCTTT.

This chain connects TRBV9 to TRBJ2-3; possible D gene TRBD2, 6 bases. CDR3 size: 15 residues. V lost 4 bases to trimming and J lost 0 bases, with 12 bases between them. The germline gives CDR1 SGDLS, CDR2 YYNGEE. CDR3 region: CASSPSGVSTDTQYF. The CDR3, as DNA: TGTGCCAGCAGCCCTTCGGGGGTGAGCACAGATACGCAGTATTTT.

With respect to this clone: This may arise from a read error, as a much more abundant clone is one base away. In DNA form, the CDR3 reads TGTGTCAGCAGCTTAGAAATAGCGGGCAACTACGAGCAGTACTTC. This sequence encodes CVSSLEIAGNYEQYF. The chain links TRBV11-3 to TRBJ2-5; TRBD2 matches 7 bases. The J call is doubtful: the DNA matches TRBJ2-7 better. Germline V gene lookup returns CDR1 SGHNT and CDR2 YENEEA. The CDR3 loop spans 15 amino acids.

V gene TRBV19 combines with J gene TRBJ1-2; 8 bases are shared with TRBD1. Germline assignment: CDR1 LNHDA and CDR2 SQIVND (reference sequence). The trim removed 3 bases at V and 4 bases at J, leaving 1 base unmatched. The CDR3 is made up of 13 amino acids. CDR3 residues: CASSMTGVYGYTF. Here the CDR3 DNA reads TGTGCCAGTAGTATGACAGGGGTCTATGGCTACACCTTC.

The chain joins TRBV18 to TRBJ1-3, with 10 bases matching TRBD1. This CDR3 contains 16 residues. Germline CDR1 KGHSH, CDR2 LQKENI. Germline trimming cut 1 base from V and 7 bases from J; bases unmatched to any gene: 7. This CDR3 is CASSPRQGANRNTIYF. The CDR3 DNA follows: TGTGCCAGCTCACCACGACAGGGGGCCAATAGGAACACCATATATTTT.

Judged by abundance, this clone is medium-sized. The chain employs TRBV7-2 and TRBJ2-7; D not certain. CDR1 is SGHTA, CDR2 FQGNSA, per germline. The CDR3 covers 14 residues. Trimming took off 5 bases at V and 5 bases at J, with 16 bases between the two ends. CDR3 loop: CASSPTTLSDEQYF. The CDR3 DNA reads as TGTGCCAGCAGCCCTACGACCTTATCGGACGAGCAGTACTTC. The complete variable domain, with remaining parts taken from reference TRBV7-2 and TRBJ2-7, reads GAGVSQSPSNKVTEKGKDVELRCDPISGHTALYWYRQSLGQGLEFLIYFQGNSAPDKSGLPSDRFSAERTGGSVSTLTIQRTQQEDSAVYLCASSPTTLSDEQYFGPGTRLTVT.

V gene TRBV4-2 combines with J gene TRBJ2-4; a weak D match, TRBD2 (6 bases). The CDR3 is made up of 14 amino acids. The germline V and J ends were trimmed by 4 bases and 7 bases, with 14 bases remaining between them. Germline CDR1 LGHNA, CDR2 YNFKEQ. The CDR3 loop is CASSLERVSNIQYF. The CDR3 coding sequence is TGTGCCAGCAGCCTTGAGCGGGTTTCTAACATTCAGTACTTC.

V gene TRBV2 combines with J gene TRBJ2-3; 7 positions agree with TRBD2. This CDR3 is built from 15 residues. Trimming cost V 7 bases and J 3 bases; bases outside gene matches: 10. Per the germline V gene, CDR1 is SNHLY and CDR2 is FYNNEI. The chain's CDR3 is CASKVSGLNTDTQYF. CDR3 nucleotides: TGTGCCAGCAAAGTTTCGGGACTAAATACAGATACGCAGTATTTT.

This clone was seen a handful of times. CDR3 nucleotide sequence: TGCGCCTTCCCGGACAGGCGCATACCTGGGAATGGCTACACCTTC. Protein product: CAFPDRRIPGNGYTF. The V call is TRBV10-1, the J call TRBJ1-2; the match to TRBD1 covers 7 bases. V lost 11 bases and J lost 6; bases outside the gene matches: 18. This CDR3 is built from 15 residues. Germline assignment: CDR1 WNHNN and CDR2 SYGVQD (reference sequence).

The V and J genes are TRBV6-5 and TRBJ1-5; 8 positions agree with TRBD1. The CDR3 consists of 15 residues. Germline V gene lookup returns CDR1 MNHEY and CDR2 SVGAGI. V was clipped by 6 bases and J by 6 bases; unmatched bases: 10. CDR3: CASRRDRTGLQPQHF. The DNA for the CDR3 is TGTGCCAGCAGACGGGATAGGACAGGGCTTCAGCCCCAGCATTTT.

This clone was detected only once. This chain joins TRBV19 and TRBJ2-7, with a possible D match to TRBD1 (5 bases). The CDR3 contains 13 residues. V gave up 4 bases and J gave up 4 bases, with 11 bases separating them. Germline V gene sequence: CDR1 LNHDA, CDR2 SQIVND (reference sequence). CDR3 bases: TGTGCCAGTAGTACCGACAGATTATACGAGCAGTACTTC. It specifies CASSTDRLYEQYF.

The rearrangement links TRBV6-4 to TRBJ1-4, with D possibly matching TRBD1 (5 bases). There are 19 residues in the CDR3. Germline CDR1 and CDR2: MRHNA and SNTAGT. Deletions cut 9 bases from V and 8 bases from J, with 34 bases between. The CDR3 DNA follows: TGTGCCAGACCCTATAAACCGGGACGGAAAGGGGTTGGTCGGGAAAAACTGTTTTTT. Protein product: CARPYKPGRKGVGREKLFF.

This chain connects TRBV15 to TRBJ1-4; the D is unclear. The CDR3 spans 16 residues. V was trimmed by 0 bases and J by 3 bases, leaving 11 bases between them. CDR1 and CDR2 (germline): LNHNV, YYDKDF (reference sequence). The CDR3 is CATSRDRRFSNEKLFF. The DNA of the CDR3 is TGTGCCACCAGCAGAGATCGGCGCTTTTCTAATGAAAAACTGTTTTTT.

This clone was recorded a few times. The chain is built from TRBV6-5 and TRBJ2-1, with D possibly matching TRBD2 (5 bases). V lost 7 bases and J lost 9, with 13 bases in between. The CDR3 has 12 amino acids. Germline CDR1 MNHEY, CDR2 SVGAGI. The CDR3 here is CASTANGIEQFF. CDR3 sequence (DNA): TGTGCCAGCACCGCCAACGGGATTGAGCAGTTCTTC.

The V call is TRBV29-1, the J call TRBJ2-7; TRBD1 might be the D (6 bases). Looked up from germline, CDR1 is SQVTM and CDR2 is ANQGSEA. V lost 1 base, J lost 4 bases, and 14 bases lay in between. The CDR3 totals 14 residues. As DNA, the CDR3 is TGCAGCGTTGAAGGGGGGCGGAGTGGATACGAGCAGTACTTC. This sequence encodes CSVEGGRSGYEQYF.

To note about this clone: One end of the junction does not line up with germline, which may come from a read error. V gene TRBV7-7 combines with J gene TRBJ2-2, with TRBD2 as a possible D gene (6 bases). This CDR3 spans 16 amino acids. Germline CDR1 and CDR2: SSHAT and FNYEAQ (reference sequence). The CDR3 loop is CASSPIGGGNTGELFF. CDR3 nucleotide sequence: TGTGCTAGCAGTCCGATTGGGGGAGGGAACACCGGGGAGCTGTTTTTT.

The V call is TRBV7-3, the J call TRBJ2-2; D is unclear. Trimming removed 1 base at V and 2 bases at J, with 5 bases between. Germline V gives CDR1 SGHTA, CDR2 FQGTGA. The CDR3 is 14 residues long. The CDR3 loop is CASSLSLNTGELFF. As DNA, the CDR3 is TGTGCCAGCAGCTTAAGTCTTAACACCGGGGAGCTGTTTTTT.

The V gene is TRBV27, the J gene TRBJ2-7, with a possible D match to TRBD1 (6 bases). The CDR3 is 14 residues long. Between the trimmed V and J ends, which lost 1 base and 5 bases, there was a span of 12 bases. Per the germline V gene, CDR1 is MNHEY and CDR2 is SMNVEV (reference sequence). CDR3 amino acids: CASSLYSGANEQYF. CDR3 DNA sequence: TGTGCCAGCAGTTTATATTCAGGGGCAAACGAGCAGTACTTC.

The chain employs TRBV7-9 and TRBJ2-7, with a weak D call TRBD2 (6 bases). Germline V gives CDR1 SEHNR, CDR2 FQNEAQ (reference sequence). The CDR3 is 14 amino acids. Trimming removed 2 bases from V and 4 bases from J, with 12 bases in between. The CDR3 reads CASSLRGNHYEQYF. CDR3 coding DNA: TGTGCCAGCAGCTTACGGGGGAATCATTACGAGCAGTACTTC.

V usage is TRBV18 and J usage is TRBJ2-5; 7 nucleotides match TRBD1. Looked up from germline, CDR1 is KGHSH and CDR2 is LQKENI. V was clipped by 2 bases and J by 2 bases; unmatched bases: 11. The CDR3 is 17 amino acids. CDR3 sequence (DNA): TGTGCCAGCTCACCATCGATGGGGCAGGGGGTACAAGAGACCCAGTACTTC. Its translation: CASSPSMGQGVQETQYF.

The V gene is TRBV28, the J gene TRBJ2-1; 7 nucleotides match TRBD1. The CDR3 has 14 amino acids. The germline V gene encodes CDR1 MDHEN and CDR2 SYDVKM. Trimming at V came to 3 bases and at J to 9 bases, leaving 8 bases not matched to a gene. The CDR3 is CASSFGTEVSEQFF. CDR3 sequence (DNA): TGTGCCAGCAGTTTTGGGACAGAAGTTTCTGAGCAGTTCTTC.

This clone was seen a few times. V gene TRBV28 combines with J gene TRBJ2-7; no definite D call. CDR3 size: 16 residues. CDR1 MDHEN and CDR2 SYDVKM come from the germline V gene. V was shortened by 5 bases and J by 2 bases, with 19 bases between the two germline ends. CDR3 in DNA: TGTGCCAGCAGTCTCCTAGGCTCTCATCCTCCCTACGAGCAGTACTTC. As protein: CASSLLGSHPPYEQYF. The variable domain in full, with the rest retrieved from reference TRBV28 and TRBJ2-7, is DVKVTQSSRYLVKRTGEKVFLECVQDMDHENMFWYRQDPGLGLRLIYFSYDVKMKEKGDIPEGYSVSREKKERFSLILESASTNQTSMYLCASSLLGSHPPYEQYFGPGTRLTVT.

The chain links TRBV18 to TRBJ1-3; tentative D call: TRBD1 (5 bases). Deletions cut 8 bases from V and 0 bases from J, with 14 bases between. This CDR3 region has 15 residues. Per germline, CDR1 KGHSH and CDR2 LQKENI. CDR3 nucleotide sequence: TGTGCCAGCACGTCGACAGACCCCTCTGGAAACACCATATATTTT. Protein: CASTSTDPSGNTIYF.

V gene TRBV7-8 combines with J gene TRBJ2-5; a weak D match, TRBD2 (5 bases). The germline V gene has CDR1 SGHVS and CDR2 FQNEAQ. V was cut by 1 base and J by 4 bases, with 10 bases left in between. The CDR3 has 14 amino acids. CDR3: CASSLELVGETQYF. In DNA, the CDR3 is TGTGCCAGCAGCTTAGAACTAGTGGGAGAGACCCAGTACTTC.